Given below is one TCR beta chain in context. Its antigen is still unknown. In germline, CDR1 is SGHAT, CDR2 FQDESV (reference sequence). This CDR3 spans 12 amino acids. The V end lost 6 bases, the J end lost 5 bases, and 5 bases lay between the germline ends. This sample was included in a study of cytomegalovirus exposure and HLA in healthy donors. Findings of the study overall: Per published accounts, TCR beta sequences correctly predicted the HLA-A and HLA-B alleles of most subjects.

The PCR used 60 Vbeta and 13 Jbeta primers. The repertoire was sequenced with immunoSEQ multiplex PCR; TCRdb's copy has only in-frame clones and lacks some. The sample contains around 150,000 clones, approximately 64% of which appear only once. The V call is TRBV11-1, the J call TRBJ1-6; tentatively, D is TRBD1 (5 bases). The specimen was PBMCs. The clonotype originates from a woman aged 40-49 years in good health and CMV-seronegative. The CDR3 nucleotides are TGTGCCAGCAGAGGGGATAATTCACCCCTCCACTTT. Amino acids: CASRGDNSPLHF.